This T cell receptor (beta chain) was profiled in a study of blood T cell repertoires in COVID-19. As handled by the study authors: Estimation of nucleated cell counts relied on the amplification of reference gene primers. Assay: immunoSEQ multiplex PCR; the TCRdb copy retains only in-frame clones and omits some. The DNA was the basis for D and trimming; V, J and clone size are from that table. Of 300,000 to 400,000 clones listed, roughly 90% are singletons. Trimming took 6 bases from V and 5 from J; bases not matched to a gene: 8. This CDR3 is 15 amino acids long. CDR1 is SGDLS and CDR2 is YYNGEE in the germline V gene. This clone was found a few times. The Seattle patients, enrolled during active infection, were followed longitudinally.

This chain joins TRBV9 and TRBJ2-3; 11 bases map to TRBD2. The TCR was taken from a man aged 30-40 years with COVID-19, enrolled during active disease. The sequenced sample was peripheral blood. The CDR3 region has the DNA TGTGCCAGCAATCCTAGCGGGGGGCGGGGAGATACGCAGTATTTT. It codes for CASNPSGGRGDTQYF.